This T cell receptor beta chain stems from a study of control samples from healthy donors and cancer patients. The assay was immunoSEQ multiplex PCR, and TCRdb's table has in-frame clones only and misses some. The table lists fewer than 200,000 clones, around nine tenths of them singletons, with 1.2% to 1.5% in the top ten. J was trimmed by 5 bases and V by 2 bases; bases with no gene match: 7. Germline loops: CDR1 SGDLS, CDR2 YYNGEE. This CDR3 is 15 amino acids long. The sample taken for sequencing was blood. This TCR was sampled from a man in his thirties or forties in good health. The V and J genes are TRBV9 and TRBJ2-3; 8 bases fit TRBD2. The CDR3 is CASSVGRGVRDTQYF. The CDR3 DNA reads as TGTGCCAGCAGCGTGGGGCGGGGGGTGAGAGATACGCAGTATTTT.